One sample yielded the 31 T cell receptor beta chains listed below, sequenced in a study of cytomegalovirus exposure and HLA in healthy donors. Clones were sequenced by immunoSEQ multiplex PCR, and TCRdb holds only the in-frame ones, with some missing. Seen here are 150,000 to 200,000 clones, 84% observed once, and the top ten hold roughly 10%. Material: PBMCs. Receptor source: a man aged 30-40 years in good health and CMV-seropositive.

The gene calls are TRBV7-2 and TRBJ2-3; TRBD1 agrees at 8 bases. CDR1 and CDR2 (germline): SGHTA, FQGNSA. This CDR3 region has 15 residues. V gave up 3 bases and J gave up 1 base; unmatched junction bases: 3. This chain's CDR3 is CASSFGQGRTDTQYF. In DNA form, the CDR3 reads TGTGCCAGCAGCTTCGGACAGGGACGCACAGATACGCAGTATTTT. The complete variable domain, with remaining parts taken from reference TRBV7-2 and TRBJ2-3, reads GAGVSQSPSNKVTEKGKDVELRCDPISGHTALYWYRQSLGQGLEFLIYFQGNSAPDKSGLPSDRFSAERTGGSVSTLTIQRTQQEDSAVYLCASSFGQGRTDTQYFGPGTRLTVL.

This clone was observed a handful of times. The chain employs TRBV14 and TRBJ1-2; 8 bases align to TRBD1. Germline values: CDR1 SGHDN, CDR2 FVKESK. The CDR3 sequence is 15 residues long. V lost 0 bases to trimming and J lost 6 bases; unmatched junction nucleotides: 6. As DNA, the CDR3 is TGTGCCAGCAGCCAAGAATGGCAGGGGGCGCATGGCTACACCTTC. Its translation is CASSQEWQGAHGYTF.

Here the CDR3 DNA reads TGTGCCAGCAGCCCCACAGGGACTAGCGGGGGGACCAATGAGCAGTTCTTC. Residues: CASSPTGTSGGTNEQFF. The V and J genes are TRBV7-3 and TRBJ2-1; 15 bases are shared with TRBD2. The germline V gene encodes CDR1 SGHTA and CDR2 FQGTGA. The V segment lost 5 bases and the J segment 6 bases; nucleotides outside the gene matches: 8. The CDR3 has 17 amino acids.

V and J are TRBV7-3 and TRBJ2-5; weak D call: TRBD2 (6 bases). CDR3 length equals 15 residues. From germline, CDR1 is SGHTA and CDR2 FQGTGA. Trimming took 5 bases from V and 4 from J, leaving 17 bases between them. The CDR3 region has the DNA TGTGCCAGCAGCCCACAAGGGATGGGAGGAGAGACCCAGTACTTC. Residues: CASSPQGMGGETQYF.

This clone was observed a handful of times. The chain uses TRBV28 and TRBJ2-1, with 7 nucleotides matching TRBD1. CDR3 length equals 17 residues. After removal of 5 bases from V and 10 bases from J, the junction contained 20 bases not matched to a gene. Germline V lookup: CDR1 MDHEN, CDR2 SYDVKM. The CDR3 spells CASSPSQGRGRAYEQFF. The CDR3 DNA reads as TGTGCCAGCAGTCCGTCACAGGGGAGAGGCAGGGCCTACGAGCAGTTCTTC.

The chain links TRBV4-3 to TRBJ2-1; 8 nucleotides line up with TRBD2. Losses at the gene ends were 1 base for V and 9 bases for J; bases not matched to a gene: 8. Germline CDR1 reads LGHNA; CDR2 reads YSLEER. The CDR3 is 15 residues long. CDR3 amino acids: CASSQGGTSRAEQFF. Written as DNA, the CDR3 is TGCGCCAGCAGCCAAGGGGGGACTAGTCGTGCTGAGCAGTTCTTC.

The genes are TRBV19 and TRBJ1-2; no reliable D call. Germline loops: CDR1 LNHDA, CDR2 SQIVND (reference sequence). V was cut by 6 bases and J by 5 bases, with 10 bases left in between. The CDR3 runs 12 residues. The CDR3 nucleotides are TGTGCCAGTAGACCGGGGTTTTATGGCTACACCTTC. Amino acids: CASRPGFYGYTF.

CDR3 bases: TGTGCCAGCAGTTTCGTTGGACAGGCCTATGGCTACACCTTC. Encoded protein: CASSFVGQAYGYTF. The chain has TRBV28 and TRBJ1-2; 7 bases are a match to TRBD1. V shed 3 bases and J 4 bases; nucleotides not matched to a gene: 5. Per germline, CDR1 MDHEN and CDR2 SYDVKM. The CDR3 sequence is 14 residues long.

The chain employs TRBV28 and TRBJ2-7; 8 bases map to TRBD1. V was clipped by 6 bases and J by 3 bases; unmatched bases: 7. CDR1 is MDHEN, CDR2 SYDVKM, per germline. The CDR3 length is 14 residues. CDR3 protein: CASSGDRTHYEQYF. CDR3 sequence (DNA): TGTGCCAGCAGCGGGGACAGGACCCACTACGAGCAGTACTTC.

This chain joins TRBV18 and TRBJ1-1; 7 nucleotides align to TRBD1. Germline trimming cut 1 base from V and 2 bases from J; bases unmatched to any gene: 4. Looked up from germline, CDR1 is KGHSH and CDR2 is LQKENI. The CDR3 sequence is 15 residues long. The DNA of the CDR3 is TGTGCCAGCTCACCACAGGGGACAGTAAACACTGAAGCTTTCTTT. It is translated as CASSPQGTVNTEAFF.

The chain has TRBV4-3 and TRBJ1-5, with 7 bases matching TRBD1. Per the germline V gene, CDR1 is LGHNA and CDR2 is YSLEER. The J segment lost 3 bases and the V segment lost 0 bases, leaving 23 bases of the junction unmatched. CDR3 size: 22 residues. DNA for the CDR3: TGCGCCAGCAGCCAAGAATTTCAGAAGCGAAGAGGGGGCGGCGGGTCCAATCAGCCCCAGCATTTT. Translation: CASSQEFQKRRGGGGSNQPQHF.

The chain links TRBV4-2 to TRBJ1-2, with 7 positions matching TRBD1. V shed 3 bases, J shed 5 bases, and the junction held 9 bases outside the gene matches. CDR1 and CDR2 (germline): LGHNA, YNFKEQ. The CDR3 consists of 15 residues. Here the CDR3 reads CASSQNRGAPYGYTF. CDR3 sequence (DNA): TGTGCCAGCAGCCAGAACAGGGGTGCCCCTTATGGCTACACCTTC.

This chain uses TRBV4-3 with TRBJ1-4; D not resolved. CDR3 length equals 14 residues. With 1 base removed from V and 17 bases from J, the gap between germline ends came to 20 bases. Germline CDR1 is LGHNA and CDR2 is YSLEER. CDR3 nucleotide sequence: TGCGCCAGCAGCCAAGGGGCCGAGCGGGCCGACAAATTTTTT. Encoded protein: CASSQGAERADKFF.

The V and J genes are TRBV28 and TRBJ1-1; 8 bases match TRBD1. V was pared by 3 bases and J by 6 bases, with 3 bases of the junction left unmatched. This CDR3 is 13 amino acids long. In germline, CDR1 is MDHEN, CDR2 SYDVKM. In DNA form, the CDR3 reads TGTGCCAGCAGTTTCCAACAGGGGGCTGAAGCTTTCTTT. Encoded protein: CASSFQQGAEAFF.

This clone was found a few times. V usage is TRBV14 and J usage is TRBJ2-1, with TRBD1 matching 8 bases. This CDR3 is built from 15 residues. The germline CDR1 and CDR2 sequences are SGHDN and FVKESK. V shed 4 bases and J 2 bases; nucleotides not matched to a gene: 4. This CDR3 is CASSPRTGPYNEQFF. The CDR3 bases are TGTGCCAGCAGCCCGCGGACAGGGCCCTACAATGAGCAGTTCTTC.

This rearrangement joins TRBV10-3 to TRBJ2-3, with TRBD2 matching over 8 bases. This CDR3 has 11 residues. Trimming removed 6 bases from V and 14 bases from J; junction bases left unmatched: 7. Germline values: CDR1 ENHRY, CDR2 SYGVKD. In DNA, the CDR3 is TGTGCCATCAGGACTAGCGAGGGGACGTATTTT. It codes for CAIRTSEGTYF.

In regard to this clone: The same CDR3 arises from other DNA sequences in this sample as well. V is TRBV5-4 and J is TRBJ1-5; D remains ambiguous. The CDR3 totals 13 residues. Trimming took off 1 base at V and 2 bases at J, with 4 bases between the two ends. The V gene's germline CDR1 is SGHNT and CDR2 YYREEE (reference sequence). The CDR3 DNA reads as TGTGCCAGCAGCTTGCAGGGCAATCAGCCCCAGCATTTT. It yields the protein CASSLQGNQPQHF.

This clone has only a few counts. CDR3 in amino acids: CASSAGQGRGYTF. In DNA, the CDR3 is TGTGCCAGCAGTGCCGGACAGGGACGCGGCTACACCTTC. The chain couples TRBV2 to TRBJ1-2, with TRBD1 matching 8 bases. The CDR3 contains 13 residues. V lost 4 bases to trimming and J lost 8 bases; unmatched junction nucleotides: 6. Germline-derived CDR1 and CDR2 are SNHLY and FYNNEI. Together with reference TRBV2 and TRBJ1-2, the CDR3 gives the full variable domain: EPEVTQTPSHQVTQMGQEVILRCVPISNHLYFYWYRQILGQKVEFLVSFYNNEISEKSEIFDDQFSVERPDGSNFTLKIRSTKLEDSAMYFCASSAGQGRGYTFGSGTRLTVV.

V and J are TRBV23-1 and TRBJ1-5; 9 bases agree with TRBD1. TRBV23-1 is an ORF; its function is uncertain. CDR3 length: 17 amino acids. V shed 3 bases, J shed 0 bases, and the junction held 6 bases outside the gene matches. CDR3 in amino acids: CASSQTGGAYSNQPQHF. The CDR3 DNA sequence: TGCGCCAGCAGTCAGACAGGGGGTGCGTATAGCAATCAGCCCCAGCATTTT.

V usage is TRBV29-1 and J usage is TRBJ2-5, with D unclear. This CDR3 spans 10 amino acids. Germline values: CDR1 SQVTM, CDR2 ANQGSEA. The V and J ends lost 3 bases and 5 bases respectively, with 4 bases between them. CDR3 region: CSVDEETQYF. CDR3 DNA sequence: TGCAGCGTTGACGAGGAGACCCAGTACTTC.

The genes are TRBV11-2 and TRBJ2-2, with TRBD1 matching 8 bases. Germline V gives CDR1 SGHAT, CDR2 FQNNGV. V gave up 5 bases and J gave up 8 bases; unmatched junction bases: 7. The CDR3 consists of 14 residues. The CDR3 loop is CASSPQGATGELFF. The CDR3 DNA sequence: TGTGCCAGCAGCCCTCAGGGGGCGACGGGGGAGCTGTTTTTT. Filled out from reference TRBV11-2 and TRBJ2-2, the complete variable domain reads EAGVAQSPRYKIIEKRQSVAFWCNPISGHATLYWYQQILGQGPKLLIQFQNNGVVDDSQLPKDRFSAERLKGVDSTLKIQPAKLEDSAVYLCASSPQGATGELFFGEGSRLTVL.

This chain uses TRBV30 with TRBJ2-3; 9 bases map to TRBD2. The CDR3 runs 15 residues. V was pared by 5 bases and J by 5 bases, with 11 bases of the junction left unmatched. The germline CDR1 and CDR2 sequences are GTSNPN and SVGIG (reference sequence). In nucleotides, the CDR3 is TGTGCCTGGTCGGTCGCGGGAGGGCAGGGAGATACGCAGTATTTT. Translating gives CAWSVAGGQGDTQYF.

This sequence joins TRBV7-8 and TRBJ1-5; 8 bases line up with TRBD1. Germline trimming cut 5 bases from V and 2 bases from J; bases unmatched to any gene: 2. Germline lookup yields CDR1 SGHVS and CDR2 FQNEAQ. This CDR3 has 14 residues. In DNA, the CDR3 is TGTGCCAGCAGCCTGGACAGGGGCAATCAGCCCCAGCATTTT. Its translation: CASSLDRGNQPQHF.

The sample holds a few counts of this clone. The chain employs TRBV2 and TRBJ1-5, with D possibly being TRBD1 (5 bases). CDR1 SNHLY and CDR2 FYNNEI come from the germline V gene. The CDR3 has 17 amino acids. V lost 4 bases, J lost 0 bases, and 16 bases lay in between. Here the CDR3 DNA reads TGTGCCAGCAGTGGGGCGCCGAATAGGGGTAGCAATCAGCCCCAGCATTTT. This codes for CASSGAPNRGSNQPQHF.

For the CDR3, the DNA is TGTGCCAGCAGCACAGCCTTAGACAGGGACGCTTTCTTT. This codes for CASSTALDRDAFF. The chain combines TRBV7-8 with TRBJ1-1; the match to TRBD1 covers 7 bases. J was trimmed by 11 bases and V by 5 bases; bases with no gene match: 11. This CDR3 has 13 amino acids. Germline loops: CDR1 SGHVS, CDR2 FQNEAQ.

This clone was recorded only once. V and J are TRBV7-9 and TRBJ1-2; possibly TRBD1 for D (6 bases). Between the trimmed V and J ends, which lost 1 base and 7 bases, there was a span of 22 bases. The CDR3 runs to 17 residues. From germline, CDR1 is SEHNR and CDR2 FQNEAQ (reference sequence). CDR3 sequence reads: CASSLVGNRVIAGGYTF. CDR3 DNA sequence: TGTGCCAGCAGCTTAGTAGGAAACAGGGTTATAGCTGGTGGCTACACCTTC. Using reference TRBV7-9 and TRBJ1-2 for the parts outside the CDR3, the full variable domain is DTGVSQNPRHKITKRGQNVTFRCDPISEHNRLYWYRQTLGQGPEFLTYFQNEAQLEKSRLLSDRFSAERPKGSFSTLEIQRTEQGDSAMYLCASSLVGNRVIAGGYTFGSGTRLTVV.

This chain uses TRBV5-8 with TRBJ2-7; 7 bases are a match to TRBD1. Per the germline V gene, CDR1 is SGHTS and CDR2 is YDEGEE. Trimming removed 5 bases from V and 1 base from J; junction bases left unmatched: 9. This CDR3 is 15 amino acids long. The CDR3 loop reads CASRPPWGQSYEQYF. The CDR3 bases are TGTGCCAGCAGACCGCCTTGGGGACAGTCCTACGAGCAGTACTTC.

This clone appeared once. The chain couples TRBV5-8 to TRBJ1-2; TRBD1 agrees at 9 bases. Germline V gene lookup returns CDR1 SGHTS and CDR2 YDEGEE. The J segment lost 4 bases and the V segment lost 2 bases, leaving 3 bases of the junction unmatched. This CDR3 contains 14 residues. CDR3 residues: CASSLGQGSYGYTF. The CDR3, as DNA: TGTGCCAGCAGCTTAGGACAGGGGAGCTATGGCTACACCTTC.

This chain joins TRBV15 and TRBJ1-2; D is uncertain. This CDR3 spans 14 amino acids. Between the trimmed V and J ends, which lost 3 bases and 1 base, there was a span of 9 bases. The V gene's germline CDR1 is LNHNV and CDR2 YYDKDF (reference sequence). The CDR3 nucleotides read TGTGCCACCAGCAGGACGGACTTTAACTATGGCTACACCTTC. This codes for CATSRTDFNYGYTF.

The chain combines TRBV6-1 with TRBJ1-2; D call uncertain. Looked up from germline, CDR1 is MNHNS and CDR2 is SASEGT. This CDR3 is built from 16 residues. The V gene lost 0 bases and the J gene lost 4 bases, with 15 bases spanning the gap. The CDR3 sequence: CASSEAFGEEVYGYTF. CDR3 DNA sequence: TGTGCCAGCAGTGAAGCTTTTGGTGAGGAGGTCTATGGCTACACCTTC.

V gene TRBV29-1 combines with J gene TRBJ1-4, with D tentatively TRBD1 (5 bases). The CDR3 consists of 15 residues. Trimming removed 4 bases from V and 0 bases from J, with 12 bases in between. CDR1 and CDR2 from the germline V gene are SQVTM and ANQGSEA. This chain's CDR3 is CSVASSGTTNEKLFF. CDR3 sequence (DNA): TGCAGCGTTGCCAGTTCAGGGACAACTAATGAAAAACTGTTTTTT.